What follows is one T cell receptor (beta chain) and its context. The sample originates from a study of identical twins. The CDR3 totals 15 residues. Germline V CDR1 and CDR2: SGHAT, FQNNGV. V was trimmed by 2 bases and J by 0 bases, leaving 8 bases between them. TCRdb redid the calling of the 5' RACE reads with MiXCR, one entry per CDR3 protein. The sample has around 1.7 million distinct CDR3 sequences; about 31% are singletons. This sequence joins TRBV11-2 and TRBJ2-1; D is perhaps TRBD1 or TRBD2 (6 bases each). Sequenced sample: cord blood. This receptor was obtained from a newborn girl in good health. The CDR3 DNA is TGTGCCAGCAGCTTAAAGGGGGGCTCCTACAATGAGCAGTTCTTC. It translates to CASSLKGGSYNEQFF.